The 5 T cell receptor beta chains in this list originate from one sample, sequenced in a study of blood T cell repertoires in COVID-19. TCRdb's table, derived via immunoSEQ multiplex PCR, lists solely in-frame clones and lacks some. The sample contains about 270,000 clones, roughly 88% of which appear only once. Sequenced material: PBMCs or T cells enriched from blood (not recorded which). The receptor set was obtained from a woman between 35 and 50 years old with acute COVID-19.

This clone was picked up one time. The rearrangement uses TRBV10-3 and TRBJ2-5; 11 bases line up with TRBD2. Germline assignment: CDR1 ENHRY and CDR2 SYGVKD. This CDR3 contains 16 residues. The V and J ends lost 6 bases and 5 bases, in that order; junction bases with no gene match: 11. The CDR3 loop reads CAIRDTSGGSAETQYF. The CDR3 coding sequence is TGTGCCATCAGGGACACTAGCGGGGGATCTGCGGAGACCCAGTACTTC.

This chain joins TRBV18 and TRBJ1-5; D unclear. Germline CDR1 is KGHSH and CDR2 is LQKENI. This CDR3 region has 13 residues. V was cut by 2 bases and J by 4 bases, with 6 bases left in between. CDR3: CASSPSENQPQHF. The CDR3 coding sequence is TGTGCCAGCTCACCATCGGAGAATCAGCCCCAGCATTTT.

The chain combines TRBV29-1 with TRBJ1-1; the D is unclear. Germline CDR1 and CDR2: SQVTM and ANQGSEA. CDR3 length: 11 residues. The germline V and J ends were trimmed by 7 bases and 8 bases, with 14 bases remaining between them. CDR3 nucleotides: TGCAGCGGCGGCTTAAGGGAGGAAGCTTTCTTT. It translates to CSGGLREEAFF.

This clone was seen just once. The genes are TRBV10-3 and TRBJ2-1; TRBD2 might be the D (5 bases). CDR1 and CDR2 from the germline V gene are ENHRY and SYGVKD. This CDR3 comprises 12 residues. The V gene lost 3 bases and the J gene lost 7 bases, with 7 bases spanning the gap. The CDR3 DNA reads as TGTGCCATCAGTGAAACTAGTAATGAGCAGTTCTTC. Its protein product is CAISETSNEQFF.

The genes are TRBV9 and TRBJ2-2, with D possibly being TRBD1 (7 bases). V was pared by 4 bases and J by 7 bases, with 14 bases between. The V gene's germline CDR1 is SGDLS and CDR2 YYNGEE. CDR3 length: 14 amino acids. Written as DNA, the CDR3 is TGTGCCAGCAGCCAAGACAGGGACTTCGGGGAGCTGTTTTTT. Translating gives CASSQDRDFGELFF.